Following are 21 T cell receptor beta chains from one sample sequenced in a study of shared clonotypes between healthy human individuals. The data were produced by immunoSEQ multiplex PCR, yet TCRdb's version contains in-frame clones alone and is incomplete. The data contain 2 million to 2.5 million clones, just over 90% of them singletons. Sequencing was performed on naive CD4+ T cells from PBMCs. The subset was: CD45RA+ positively selected. These receptors all come from a man aged 18 to 35 in good health. Some clones in this sample may be carry-over from other donors' samples.

J is TRBJ2-5 and V is TRBV5-1, with D unclear. Germline-derived CDR1 and CDR2 are SGHRS and YFSETQ. V was trimmed by 0 bases and J by 2 bases, leaving 8 bases between them. The CDR3 contains 14 residues. The DNA of the CDR3 is TGCGCCAGCAGCTTGGAATGGCAGCAAGAGACCCAGTACTTC. Translation: CASSLEWQQETQYF. The full variable domain, completed using reference TRBV5-1 and TRBJ2-5, is KAGVTQTPRYLIKTRGQQVTLSCSPISGHRSVSWYQQTPGQGLQFLFEYFSETQRNKGNFPGRFSGRQFSNSRSEMNVSTLELGDSALYLCASSLEWQQETQYFGPGTRLLVL.

V gene TRBV6-1 combines with J gene TRBJ2-5, with D perhaps being TRBD1 or TRBD2 (5 bases each). CDR3 size: 15 residues. Germline V gene sequence: CDR1 MNHNS, CDR2 SASEGT. Trimming stripped 2 bases from V and 5 bases from J, with 15 bases between. CDR3 residues: CASSEPGPPGETQYF. CDR3 bases: TGTGCCAGCAGTGAACCGGGACCCCCCGGGGAGACCCAGTACTTC.

CDR3 sequence (DNA): TGTGCCAGCAGCGTAACAGCCAGCAGCTCCTACGAGCAGTACTTC. Residues: CASSVTASSSYEQYF. The genes are TRBV9 and TRBJ2-7, with no clear D. The CDR3 contains 15 residues. V gave up 1 base and J gave up 0 bases, with 11 bases separating them. Germline CDR1 reads SGDLS; CDR2 reads YYNGEE. The full variable domain, in which reference TRBV9 and TRBJ2-7 provide the parts outside the CDR3, is DSGVTQTPKHLITATGQRVTLRCSPRSGDLSVYWYQQSLDQGLQFLIQYYNGEERAKGNILERFSAQQFPDLHSELNLSSLELGDSALYFCASSVTASSSYEQYFGPGTRLTVT.

The gene calls are TRBV6-5 and TRBJ2-3, with D perhaps TRBD2 (5 bases). Germline values: CDR1 MNHEY, CDR2 SVGAGI. Deletions cut 6 bases from V and 5 bases from J, with 12 bases between. The CDR3 consists of 13 residues. The DNA of the CDR3 is TGTGCCAGCAGACCCCACGGAGGAGATACGCAGTATTTT. It yields the protein CASRPHGGDTQYF.

The rearrangement links TRBV7-9 to TRBJ1-1; TRBD1 matches 7 bases. With V trimmed by 5 bases and J by 4 bases, 10 bases remained unmatched. Germline loops: CDR1 SEHNR, CDR2 FQNEAQ (reference sequence). The CDR3 extends over 15 amino acids. CDR3 in amino acids: CASSLPTGMSTEAFF. Here the CDR3 DNA reads TGTGCCAGCAGCCTCCCGACAGGGATGAGCACTGAAGCTTTCTTT.

V gene TRBV27 combines with J gene TRBJ1-3; TRBD1 matches 7 bases. Germline CDR1 is MNHEY and CDR2 is SMNVEV (reference sequence). This CDR3 has 15 residues. V lost 1 base to trimming and J lost 4 bases; unmatched junction nucleotides: 4. The CDR3, as DNA: TGTGCCAGCAGTTTATTTAGGGGGCCAGGAAACACCATATATTTT. It translates to CASSLFRGPGNTIYF.

The genes are TRBV25-1 and TRBJ2-2; D not certain. This CDR3 has 12 residues. V lost 0 bases, J lost 6 bases, and 2 bases lay in between. Germline CDR1 reads MGHDK; CDR2 reads SYGVNS. CDR3 coding DNA: TGTGCCAGCAGTGAATATCCCGGGGAGCTGTTTTTT. This encodes CASSEYPGELFF.

This rearrangement joins TRBV5-4 to TRBJ2-5; D is ambiguous. The CDR3 is made up of 14 amino acids. Trimming removed 0 bases at V and 4 bases at J, with 10 bases between. Germline lookup yields CDR1 SGHNT and CDR2 YYREEE (reference sequence). The CDR3 here is CASSLAPSGETQYF. The CDR3, as DNA: TGTGCCAGCAGCTTGGCCCCGTCGGGAGAGACCCAGTACTTC. Complete variable domain (other parts from reference TRBV5-4 and TRBJ2-5): ETGVTQSPTHLIKTRGQQVTLRCSSQSGHNTVSWYQQALGQGPQFIFQYYREEENGRGNFPPRFSGLQFPNYSSELNVNALELDDSALYLCASSLAPSGETQYFGPGTRLLVL.

The chain uses TRBV19 and TRBJ2-1, with D unresolved. Trimming took 6 bases from V and 9 from J, leaving 18 bases between them. CDR3 length equals 14 residues. Germline CDR1 and CDR2: LNHDA and SQIVND (reference sequence). DNA of the CDR3: TGTGCCAGTAGATGGAGACCCCCCCACGGTGAGCAGTTCTTC. Protein sequence: CASRWRPPHGEQFF. Full variable domain (remainder filled in from reference TRBV19 and TRBJ2-1): DGGITQSPKYLFRKEGQNVTLSCEQNLNHDAMYWYRQDPGQGLRLIYYSQIVNDFQKGDIAEGYSVSREKKESFPLTVTSAQKNPTAFYLCASRWRPPHGEQFFGPGTRLTVL.

Points on this clone: Other DNA sequences of this sample code for an identical CDR3. V is TRBV10-1 and J is TRBJ2-7; TRBD2 aligns across 7 bases. CDR3 size: 14 residues. J gave up 2 bases and V 0 bases, and 1 base lay outside the gene matches. Germline assignment: CDR1 WNHNN and CDR2 SYGVQD (reference sequence). The CDR3 region has the DNA TGCGCCAGCAGTGAGTCGGGGAGGGCCTACGAGCAGTACTTC. This translates into CASSESGRAYEQYF.

V gene TRBV7-9 combines with J gene TRBJ2-7; D remains unclear. The CDR3 has 14 residues. The V gene's germline CDR1 is SEHNR and CDR2 FQNEAQ (reference sequence). V was pared by 5 bases and J by 3 bases, with 14 bases between. In DNA form, the CDR3 reads TGTGCCAGCAGCCCCCTCCGGACCTTCTACGAGCAGTACTTC. It specifies CASSPLRTFYEQYF.

The chain joins TRBV5-6 to TRBJ2-2, with D unresolved. The CDR3 has 16 residues. The germline V and J ends were trimmed by 1 base and 1 base, with 11 bases remaining between them. Germline loops: CDR1 SGHDT, CDR2 YYEEEE. DNA of the CDR3: TGTGCCAGCAGCTTGTATCAACAGAAGAACACCGGGGAGCTGTTTTTT. Its translation: CASSLYQQKNTGELFF. Full variable domain (missing parts from reference TRBV5-6 and TRBJ2-2): DAGVTQSPTHLIKTRGQQVTLRCSPKSGHDTVSWYQQALGQGPQFIFQYYEEEERQRGNFPDRFSGHQFPNYSSELNVNALLLGDSALYLCASSLYQQKNTGELFFGEGSRLTVL.

This chain links TRBV7-9 with TRBJ2-1, with 7 positions matching TRBD1. With 4 bases clipped from V and 10 bases from J, the junction kept 10 bases outside the gene matches. Germline CDR1 SEHNR, CDR2 FQNEAQ (reference sequence). The CDR3 totals 14 residues. The CDR3 DNA follows: TGTGCCAGCAGCTCACGACAGGGTCGGGGCGAGCAGTTCTTC. Translated: CASSSRQGRGEQFF.

Details on this clone: Other DNA sequences within the sample encode an identical CDR3. V and J are TRBV18 and TRBJ2-7; 12 nucleotides agree with TRBD2. V was pared by 5 bases and J by 2 bases, with 4 bases of the junction left unmatched. This CDR3 contains 15 residues. From germline, CDR1 is KGHSH and CDR2 LQKENI. The CDR3 region has the DNA TGTGCCAGCTCAGAAGGACTAGCGGGACCCTACGAGCAGTACTTC. This encodes CASSEGLAGPYEQYF.

V gene TRBV5-8 combines with J gene TRBJ1-2, with 8 positions matching TRBD1. CDR1 is SGHTS and CDR2 is YDEGEE in the germline V gene. CDR3 size: 11 residues. The V and J ends lost 4 bases and 8 bases, in that order; junction bases with no gene match: 1. The CDR3 coding sequence is TGTGCCAGCAGCCGGACAGGGGGCTACACCTTC. It encodes CASSRTGGYTF.

This clone came up a few times. The chain recombines TRBV10-3 with TRBJ2-3; no definite D call. V lost 3 bases, J lost 3 bases, and 22 bases lay in between. The CDR3 length is 18 residues. Germline CDR1 ENHRY, CDR2 SYGVKD. CDR3 region: CAISDVDIVRVITDTQYF. The CDR3 DNA reads as TGTGCCATCAGTGATGTGGATATAGTTCGGGTCATAACAGATACGCAGTATTTT.

In its sample, this clone was seen once. The chain employs TRBV6-1 and TRBJ2-2; a weak D match, TRBD2 (5 bases). Germline-derived CDR1 and CDR2 are MNHNS and SASEGT. Trimming took 6 bases from V and 7 from J, leaving 15 bases between them. The CDR3 contains 14 residues. CDR3 coding DNA: TGTGCCAGCAGGGAGACGGGAAGGGTCGGGGAGCTGTTTTTT. As protein: CASRETGRVGELFF.

In this sample, this clone turned up once. The chain carries TRBV10-1 and TRBJ1-2; 9 bases fit TRBD1. With V trimmed by 8 bases and J by 8 bases, 6 bases remained unmatched. This CDR3 region has 12 residues. CDR1 WNHNN and CDR2 SYGVQD come from the germline V gene (reference sequence). CDR3 amino acids: CASGQGPEGYTF. The CDR3 region has the DNA TGCGCCAGCGGACAGGGGCCGGAAGGCTACACCTTC.

V is TRBV19 and J is TRBJ2-7; D unresolved. V gave up 7 bases and J gave up 3 bases, with 10 bases separating them. The CDR3 is made up of 12 amino acids. The germline V gene has CDR1 LNHDA and CDR2 SQIVND (reference sequence). The CDR3 here is CASMTSDYEQYF. The CDR3 coding sequence is TGTGCCAGTATGACATCGGACTACGAGCAGTACTTC.

The count of this clone is one. The V and J genes are TRBV27 and TRBJ1-2, with a tentative D call TRBD1 (6 bases). Germline values: CDR1 MNHEY, CDR2 SMNVEV (reference sequence). The CDR3 has 15 residues. V shed 7 bases and J shed 4 bases, with 19 bases lying between them. CDR3 nucleotide sequence: TGTGCCAGCACCCTCCGTGGGGGGCTCGGCTATGGCTACACCTTC. Its protein product is CASTLRGGLGYGYTF.

V gene TRBV18 combines with J gene TRBJ2-2; D remains ambiguous. This CDR3 spans 15 amino acids. Trimming shortened V by 0 bases and J by 4 bases, and 9 bases separated the two germline ends. Germline V gives CDR1 KGHSH, CDR2 LQKENI. The CDR3 is CASSPPGYLTGELFF. CDR3 DNA sequence: TGTGCCAGCTCACCACCGGGCTATCTCACCGGGGAGCTGTTTTTT.